These 15 T cell receptor beta chains originate from one sample sequenced in a study of human T cells and chemical hapten exposure. Time point of the sample: patch test 1, 2 weeks after DPC sensitization. Indicated treatment: therapeutic diphenylcyclopropenone sensitization with weekly scalp DPC. TCRdb ran MiXCR on the RACE reads and lists one entry per CDR3 protein. The sample lists around 380,000 distinct CDR3 sequences, roughly 4.8% occurring once. The specimen was whole blood, collected in connection with sensitization to the hapten diphenylcyclopropenone (DPC). These receptors were collected from a woman aged 45 to 65 with alopecia areata. Some clones in this sample may be carry-over from other donors' samples.

V and J are TRBV20-1 and TRBJ1-6, with D maybe TRBD1 (6 bases). This CDR3 has 12 residues. Trimming pared 6 bases from V and 6 bases from J, leaving 9 bases between. CDR1 and CDR2 from the germline V gene are DFQATT and SNEGSKA (reference sequence). The CDR3 DNA reads as TGCAGTGCGGCCAGGGGTAATTCACCCCTCCACTTT. Its protein is CSAARGNSPLHF.

This clonotype occurred many times. This sequence joins TRBV29-1 and TRBJ2-1, with a possible D match to TRBD2 (5 bases). The germline V gene encodes CDR1 SQVTM and CDR2 ANQGSEA. The V and J ends lost 3 bases and 6 bases respectively, with 6 bases between them. The CDR3 is made up of 11 amino acids. The CDR3 sequence: CSVESGNEQFF. CDR3 coding DNA: TGCAGCGTTGAGAGCGGCAATGAGCAGTTCTTC.

This clonotype was seen repeatedly, ten times or more. The chain joins TRBV20-1 to TRBJ1-5, with 7 bases aligning to TRBD1. After removal of 6 bases from V and 5 bases from J, the junction contained 10 bases not matched to a gene. The germline gives CDR1 DFQATT, CDR2 SNEGSKA (reference sequence). CDR3 length equals 14 residues. Written as DNA, the CDR3 is TGCAGTGCCCTCTCCCGGGACAGAGATCAGCCCCAGCATTTT. Its protein is CSALSRDRDQPQHF.

This clonotype turned up a few times. The chain links TRBV7-9 to TRBJ1-2; D is unclear. Germline lookup yields CDR1 SEHNR and CDR2 FQNEAQ (reference sequence). This CDR3 comprises 15 residues. Trimming cost V 1 base and J 0 bases, with 9 bases left between them. CDR3 sequence (DNA): TGTGCCAGCAGCTTAGTACAAGCCGCTAACTATGGCTACACCTTC. Translating it yields CASSLVQAANYGYTF.

In its sample, this clonotype was seen many times. The chain combines TRBV2 with TRBJ2-3, with TRBD1 matching 8 bases. This CDR3 is built from 14 residues. Germline V gives CDR1 SNHLY, CDR2 FYNNEI. V dropped 7 bases and J dropped 4; count of bases not matched to a gene: 7. For the CDR3, the DNA is TGTGCCAGCACTCCCGACAGGGGCGCAGATACGCAGTATTTT. Translated, it gives CASTPDRGADTQYF.

At least ten counts were recorded for this clonotype. The J gene is TRBJ2-3, the V gene TRBV6-5; 11 bases are a match to TRBD2. The CDR3 covers 17 residues. Germline trimming cut 4 bases from V and 1 base from J; bases unmatched to any gene: 7. CDR1 and CDR2 from the germline V gene are MNHEY and SVGAGI. The CDR3 loop reads CASSSDGLAGGTDTQYF. CDR3 DNA sequence: TGTGCCAGCAGTTCCGATGGACTAGCGGGTGGCACAGATACGCAGTATTTT.

This clonotype was recorded many times. The CDR3 nucleotides read TGCGCCAGCAGCCAAGATAACAGGGTTGGCAACACTGAAGCTTTCTTT. Translating gives CASSQDNRVGNTEAFF. The gene calls are TRBV4-3 and TRBJ1-1; D might be TRBD1 (6 bases). From germline, CDR1 is LGHNA and CDR2 YSLEER. This CDR3 comprises 16 residues. Trimming left V 0 bases short and J 2 bases short, with 13 bases between.

The V gene is TRBV10-2, the J gene TRBJ1-5, with D maybe TRBD1 (6 bases). Trimming took off 4 bases at V and 4 bases at J, with 11 bases between the two ends. From germline, CDR1 is WSHSY and CDR2 SAAADI. This CDR3 comprises 14 residues. In DNA, the CDR3 is TGCGCCAGCAGTGGAGGGGGGTTGAATCAGCCCCAGCATTTT. Protein sequence: CASSGGGLNQPQHF.

This clonotype was detected only a few times. CDR3 DNA: TGTGCCAGCAGTTTATGGGGAGGGGGCCCCTTGAATCCACCCCTCCACTTT. It translates to CASSLWGGGPLNPPLHF. The chain couples TRBV28 to TRBJ1-6, with TRBD1 matching over 7 bases. Trimming at V came to 0 bases and at J to 11 bases, leaving 13 bases not matched to a gene. Germline assignment: CDR1 MDHEN and CDR2 SYDVKM. This CDR3 is built from 17 residues.

This clonotype was counted many times. The V call is TRBV5-1, the J call TRBJ2-7; D call uncertain. V lost 6 bases, J lost 4 bases, and 8 bases lay in between. CDR3 length equals 11 residues. The germline gives CDR1 SGHRS, CDR2 YFSETQ. CDR3 amino acids: CASTDAYEQYF. The CDR3 DNA is TGCGCCAGCACGGACGCTTACGAGCAGTACTTC.

Many counts were recorded for this clonotype. This chain joins TRBV25-1 and TRBJ1-1, with D perhaps TRBD1 (5 bases). V lost 6 bases, J lost 8 bases, and 13 bases lay in between. Germline V gene sequence: CDR1 MGHDK, CDR2 SYGVNS. CDR3 length: 12 amino acids. CDR3 DNA sequence: TGTGCCAGCAGGGCCTCAACAGGAGAAGCTTTCTTT. It codes for CASRASTGEAFF.

This clonotype was seen many times. The chain carries TRBV20-1 and TRBJ1-2; 7 bases are shared with TRBD1. V gave up 0 bases and J gave up 1 base; unmatched junction bases: 5. Germline CDR1 DFQATT, CDR2 SNEGSKA (reference sequence). The CDR3 length is 15 residues. This chain's CDR3 is CSARDRAGGNYGYTF. The CDR3 coding sequence is TGCAGTGCTAGAGATAGGGCAGGGGGTAACTATGGCTACACCTTC.

The sample holds a few counts of this clonotype. This chain uses TRBV9 with TRBJ2-1, with D unresolved. The CDR3 runs to 16 residues. The germline CDR1 and CDR2 sequences are SGDLS and YYNGEE. V was cut by 0 bases and J by 2 bases, with 12 bases left in between. CDR3 loop: CASSVGAIRTYNEQFF. CDR3 nucleotides: TGTGCCAGCAGCGTAGGGGCTATAAGAACCTACAATGAGCAGTTCTTC.

This clonotype was seen ten or more times. This chain links TRBV6-5 with TRBJ2-7, with D unclear. CDR1 and CDR2 (germline): MNHEY, SVGAGI. CDR3 length: 15 residues. With 6 bases removed from V and 7 bases from J, the gap between germline ends came to 22 bases. CDR3 sequence: CASRTTGSSTVEQYF. The CDR3 bases are TGTGCCAGCAGGACCACCGGGTCAAGCACCGTGGAGCAGTACTTC.

This clonotype was seen only a few times. The chain carries TRBV29-1 and TRBJ1-1; the D gene is possibly TRBD1 (5 bases). V shed 6 bases and J shed 1 base, with 15 bases lying between them. This CDR3 is built from 14 residues. The germline gives CDR1 SQVTM, CDR2 ANQGSEA. The CDR3 region is CSVADSWRNTEAFF. The DNA of the CDR3 is TGCAGCGTCGCCGACAGTTGGAGGAACACTGAAGCTTTCTTT.